One and the same sample provided the 10 T cell receptor beta chains below, sequenced in a study of monozygotic twins with cystic fibrosis. Assay used: immunoSEQ multiplex PCR; TCRdb lists only in-frame clones, some missing. The table lists around 25,000 clones, 96% of them singletons, with approximately 3% in the top ten. The sequenced sample was blood. The source of these receptors is a girl aged 2 to 9 with cystic fibrosis.

The chain's CDR3 is CASRGGPWGTDTQYF. The DNA of the CDR3 is TGTGCCAGCAGGGGCGGGCCCTGGGGCACAGATACGCAGTATTTT. V and J are TRBV25-1 and TRBJ2-3, with a possible D match to TRBD2 (5 bases). This CDR3 is built from 15 residues. V was clipped by 6 bases and J by 1 base, with 14 bases between them. Germline V gene sequence: CDR1 MGHDK, CDR2 SYGVNS.

The rearrangement joins TRBV5-4 to TRBJ2-1; D is uncertain. The CDR3 extends over 12 amino acids. V was shortened by 4 bases and J by 7 bases, with 9 bases between the two germline ends. Germline V gene lookup returns CDR1 SGHNT and CDR2 YYREEE (reference sequence). CDR3 in DNA: TGTGCCAGCAGCACCCCTACAAATGAGCAGTTCTTC. This gives the protein CASSTPTNEQFF.

This sequence joins TRBV25-1 and TRBJ2-4; either TRBD1 or TRBD2 may supply D (5 bases each). Trimming removed 2 bases at V and 10 bases at J, with 6 bases between. In germline, CDR1 is MGHDK, CDR2 SYGVNS. This CDR3 region has 11 residues. The CDR3 sequence is CASSEGGIQYF. The CDR3 nucleotides read TGTGCCAGCAGTGAAGGGGGTATTCAGTACTTC.

The J gene is TRBJ2-3, the V gene TRBV19; D is uncertain. The CDR3 consists of 15 residues. Deletions cut 4 bases from V and 6 bases from J, with 17 bases between. Germline CDR1 LNHDA, CDR2 SQIVND (reference sequence). Here the CDR3 reads CASSTPEWPWDTQYF. Here the CDR3 DNA reads TGTGCCAGTAGTACCCCCGAGTGGCCTTGGGATACGCAGTATTTT.

The chain joins TRBV27 to TRBJ1-1; a weak D match, TRBD1 (6 bases). Germline loops: CDR1 MNHEY, CDR2 SMNVEV (reference sequence). The CDR3 runs to 14 residues. V was trimmed by 1 base and J by 1 base, leaving 7 bases between them. The CDR3 DNA is TGTGCCAGCAGTTTATGGGGGGCGAACACTGAAGCTTTCTTT. Translation gives CASSLWGANTEAFF.

This chain links TRBV5-1 with TRBJ1-4; D call uncertain. The CDR3 totals 12 residues. With 0 bases removed from V and 7 bases from J, the gap between germline ends came to 4 bases. Germline CDR1 reads SGHRS; CDR2 reads YFSETQ. The CDR3, as DNA: TGCGCCAGCAGCTTGGCCGGTGAAAAACTGTTTTTT. It specifies CASSLAGEKLFF.

V and J are TRBV7-6 and TRBJ2-1, with 11 nucleotides matching TRBD2. Germline values: CDR1 SGHVS, CDR2 FNYEAQ. This CDR3 has 16 amino acids. V trimming: 5 bases; J trimming: 7 bases; junction bases outside the gene matches: 10. The CDR3: CASSKLAGGSGNEQFF. As DNA, the CDR3 is TGTGCCAGCAGCAAATTAGCGGGAGGGAGCGGGAATGAGCAGTTCTTC.

The chain uses TRBV2 and TRBJ2-5, with 13 bases aligning to TRBD2. Germline CDR1 reads SNHLY; CDR2 reads FYNNEI. The trim removed 6 bases at V and 4 bases at J, leaving 8 bases unmatched. This CDR3 spans 16 amino acids. The CDR3 spells CASSARTSGSGETQYF. CDR3 coding DNA: TGTGCCAGCAGCGCCCGGACTAGCGGGAGCGGAGAGACCCAGTACTTC.

This rearrangement joins TRBV30 to TRBJ2-7; D uncertain. Germline lookup yields CDR1 GTSNPN and CDR2 SVGIG (reference sequence). The CDR3 totals 13 residues. V was clipped by 3 bases and J by 7 bases, with 16 bases between them. The CDR3 protein is CAWSPGRIEEQYF. The CDR3 DNA is TGTGCCTGGAGCCCCGGGCGGATCGAAGAGCAGTACTTC.

In this sample, this clone turned up once. The chain combines TRBV27 with TRBJ1-1; TRBD1 might be the D (6 bases). V gave up 3 bases and J gave up 5 bases, with 10 bases separating them. This CDR3 has 13 residues. Germline CDR1 is MNHEY and CDR2 is SMNVEV (reference sequence). The CDR3: CASSFKGETEAFF. In DNA form, the CDR3 reads TGTGCCAGCAGTTTCAAGGGGGAGACTGAAGCTTTCTTT.